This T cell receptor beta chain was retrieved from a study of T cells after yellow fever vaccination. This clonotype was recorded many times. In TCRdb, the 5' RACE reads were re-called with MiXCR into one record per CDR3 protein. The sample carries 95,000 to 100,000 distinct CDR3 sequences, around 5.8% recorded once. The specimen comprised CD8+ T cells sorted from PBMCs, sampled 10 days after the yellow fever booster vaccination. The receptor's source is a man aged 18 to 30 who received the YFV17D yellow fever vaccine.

CDR3 sequence (DNA): TGTGCCAGTAGTCTGAAGGACAGGGTAACCGAGCAGTACTTC. It yields the protein CASSLKDRVTEQYF. The rearrangement joins TRBV19 to TRBJ2-7, with 8 bases lining up with TRBD1. V shed 5 bases, J shed 6 bases, and the junction held 9 bases outside the gene matches. Germline values: CDR1 LNHDA, CDR2 SQIVND (reference sequence). The CDR3 has 14 residues.